This T cell receptor (beta chain) was sequenced during a study of Ad26.COV2.S vaccination and SARS-CoV-2 variants. On this clone: Antigen: not known.

V gave up 2 bases and J gave up 2 bases, with 13 bases separating them. Germline V lookup: CDR1 SGHDN, CDR2 FVKESK. This CDR3 spans 15 amino acids. Method: immunoSEQ multiplex PCR; TCRdb's copy keeps in-frame clones and lacks some. The sample has roughly 300,000 clones, around 88% seen once. Notes on the study in general: Higher spike-specific TCR breadth was found in vaccine recipients than in placebo recipients. Reportedly, after vaccination the spike-specific CD8+ and CD4+ T cell responses displayed substantial breadth.

Treatment of the sample: 15 to 20 received Ad26.COV2.S at low or high dose, single or two shots; 5 received placebo; per-sample allocation not given. Collection of the samples took place on day 63 after the first injection of vaccine or placebo. The sample came from a Boston adult aged 18-55 years. Its platform was an Ad26 vector, and its expressed antigen was Wuhan-strain SARS-CoV-2 spike. The sequencing here drew on peripheral blood, taken in a trial of Ad26.COV2.S vaccine versus placebo. The sequence was collected from a person aged 18-60 years who received the Ad26.COV2.S COVID-19 vaccine or a placebo. J is TRBJ2-7 and V is TRBV14; a weak D match, TRBD1 (6 bases). The CDR3 loop is CASSQKGQGTYEQYF. In DNA, the CDR3 is TGTGCCAGCAGCCAAAAGGGGCAGGGGACCTACGAGCAGTACTTC.